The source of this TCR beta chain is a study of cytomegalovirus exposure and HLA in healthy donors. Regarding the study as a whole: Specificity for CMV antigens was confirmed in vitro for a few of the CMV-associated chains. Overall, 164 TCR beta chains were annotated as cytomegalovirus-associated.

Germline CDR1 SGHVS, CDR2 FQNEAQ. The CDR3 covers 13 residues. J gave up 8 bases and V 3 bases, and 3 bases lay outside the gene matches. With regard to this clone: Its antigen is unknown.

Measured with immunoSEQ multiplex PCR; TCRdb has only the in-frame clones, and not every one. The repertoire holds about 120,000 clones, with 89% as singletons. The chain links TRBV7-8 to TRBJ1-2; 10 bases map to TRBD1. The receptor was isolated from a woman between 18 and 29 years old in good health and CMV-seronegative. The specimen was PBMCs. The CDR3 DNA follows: TGTGCCAGCAGCTTGGGGACAGGGGTAGGCTACACCTTC. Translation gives CASSLGTGVGYTF.